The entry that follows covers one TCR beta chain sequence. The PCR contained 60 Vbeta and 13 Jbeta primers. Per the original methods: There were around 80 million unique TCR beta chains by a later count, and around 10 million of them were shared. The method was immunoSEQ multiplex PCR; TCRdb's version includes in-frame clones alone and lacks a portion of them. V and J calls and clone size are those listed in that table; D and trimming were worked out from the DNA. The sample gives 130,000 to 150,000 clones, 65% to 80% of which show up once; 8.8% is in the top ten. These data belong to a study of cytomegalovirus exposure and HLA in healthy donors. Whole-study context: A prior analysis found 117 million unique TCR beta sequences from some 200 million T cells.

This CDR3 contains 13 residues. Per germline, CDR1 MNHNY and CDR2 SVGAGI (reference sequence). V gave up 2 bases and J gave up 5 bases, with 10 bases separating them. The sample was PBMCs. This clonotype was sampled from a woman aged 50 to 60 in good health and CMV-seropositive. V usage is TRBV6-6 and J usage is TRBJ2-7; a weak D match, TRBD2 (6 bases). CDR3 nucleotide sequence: TGTGCCAGCAGTTACCGGGGGATGAACGAGCAGTACTTC. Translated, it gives CASSYRGMNEQYF.